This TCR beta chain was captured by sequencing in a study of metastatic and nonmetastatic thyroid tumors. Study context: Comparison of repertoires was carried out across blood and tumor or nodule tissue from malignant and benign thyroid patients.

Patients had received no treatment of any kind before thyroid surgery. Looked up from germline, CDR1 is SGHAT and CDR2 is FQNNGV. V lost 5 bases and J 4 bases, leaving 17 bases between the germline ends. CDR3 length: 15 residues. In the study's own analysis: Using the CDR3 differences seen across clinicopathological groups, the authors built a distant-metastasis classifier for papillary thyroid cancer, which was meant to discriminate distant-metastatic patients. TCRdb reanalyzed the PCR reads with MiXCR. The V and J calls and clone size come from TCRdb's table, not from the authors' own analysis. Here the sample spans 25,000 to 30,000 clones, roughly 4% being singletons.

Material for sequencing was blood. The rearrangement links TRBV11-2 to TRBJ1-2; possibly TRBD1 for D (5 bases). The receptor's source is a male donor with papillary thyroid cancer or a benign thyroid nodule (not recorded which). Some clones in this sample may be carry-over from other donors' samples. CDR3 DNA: TGTGCCAGCAGCCCCCGGGGTTGGGGGGGCTATGGCTACACCTTC. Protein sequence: CASSPRGWGGYGYTF. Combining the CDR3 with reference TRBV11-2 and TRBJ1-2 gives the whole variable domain EAGVAQSPRYKIIEKRQSVAFWCNPISGHATLYWYQQILGQGPKLLIQFQNNGVVDDSQLPKDRFSAERLKGVDSTLKIQPAKLEDSAVYLCASSPRGWGGYGYTFGSGTRLTVV.